These 26 T cell receptor beta chains share one sample of origin, sequenced in a study of blood T cell repertoires in COVID-19. Produced via immunoSEQ multiplex PCR; TCRdb's table is partial and in-frame only. The profile covers tens of thousands of clones, with nearly 90% appearing a single time and approximately 11% taken by the ten largest. Specimen: peripheral blood. All receptors derive from a human donor in a cohort sampled during active COVID-19. The donor label of this sample is uncertain.

This clone appeared a single time. This chain uses TRBV7-9 with TRBJ1-1; no clear D. The germline V gene encodes CDR1 SEHNR and CDR2 FQNEAQ (reference sequence). V lost 2 bases, J lost 6 bases, and 7 bases lay in between. The CDR3 is 12 amino acids. The CDR3 DNA reads TGTGCCAGCAGCTTATGGGCAGCTGAAGCTTTCTTT. Encoded protein: CASSLWAAEAFF.

The V gene is TRBV11-3, the J gene TRBJ1-1; D is unclear. The CDR3 is 13 amino acids. V was pared by 5 bases and J by 5 bases, with 12 bases between. Germline lookup yields CDR1 SGHNT and CDR2 YENEEA. Written as DNA, the CDR3 is TGTGCCAGCAGCCGTGAGGAGCGGACTGAAGCTTTCTTT. As protein: CASSREERTEAFF.

The chain uses TRBV15 and TRBJ1-1, with D unresolved. CDR3 length: 13 residues. V shed 0 bases and J shed 4 bases, with 6 bases lying between them. Germline V lookup: CDR1 LNHNV, CDR2 YYDKDF (reference sequence). CDR3 nucleotides: TGTGCCACCAGCAGAGAACGGGGCACTGAAGCTTTCTTT. The encoded protein is CATSRERGTEAFF.

This chain uses TRBV30 with TRBJ1-1; D possibly corresponds to TRBD1 (5 bases). The germline V and J ends were trimmed by 2 bases and 4 bases, with 11 bases remaining between them. Germline CDR1 and CDR2: GTSNPN and SVGIG (reference sequence). The CDR3 consists of 13 residues. The CDR3 region is CAWSHMTATEAFF. CDR3 in DNA: TGTGCCTGGAGTCATATGACAGCCACTGAAGCTTTCTTT.

The chain carries TRBV5-4 and TRBJ2-5, with 8 positions matching TRBD2. Trimming removed 5 bases from V and 3 bases from J; junction bases left unmatched: 6. Germline CDR1 SGHNT, CDR2 YYREEE (reference sequence). This CDR3 has 14 residues. This chain's CDR3 is CASRASGSEETQYF. The CDR3 bases are TGTGCCAGCAGAGCAAGCGGGAGTGAAGAGACCCAGTACTTC. Supplemented by reference TRBV5-4 and TRBJ2-5, the full variable domain reads ETGVTQSPTHLIKTRGQQVTLRCSSQSGHNTVSWYQQALGQGPQFIFQYYREEENGRGNFPPRFSGLQFPNYSSELNVNALELDDSALYLCASRASGSEETQYFGPGTRLLVL.

The chain joins TRBV7-8 to TRBJ2-7; possible D gene TRBD1, 6 bases. With 5 bases removed from V and 3 bases from J, the gap between germline ends came to 14 bases. The CDR3 totals 14 residues. Germline V gene lookup returns CDR1 SGHVS and CDR2 FQNEAQ. The DNA of the CDR3 is TGTGCCAGCAGCCCTGGGGACACCCACTACGAGCAGTACTTC. It is translated as CASSPGDTHYEQYF.

V gene TRBV18 combines with J gene TRBJ1-6; D unresolved. V lost 1 base and J lost 9, with 16 bases in between. CDR1 KGHSH and CDR2 LQKENI come from the germline V gene. The CDR3 is made up of 16 amino acids. DNA for the CDR3: TGTGCCAGCTCACCACGGGCGGGGAGCCGGAGTTCACCCCTCCACTTT. This translates into CASSPRAGSRSSPLHF.

This clone came up a few times. The chain has TRBV7-8 and TRBJ2-1, with D perhaps TRBD1 (6 bases). V was cut by 1 base and J by 10 bases, with 11 bases left in between. CDR1 and CDR2 (germline): SGHVS, FQNEAQ. CDR3 length equals 13 residues. The CDR3 nucleotides are TGTGCCAGCAGCTTAGGCCGTGACAGGGAGCAGTTCTTC. It translates to CASSLGRDREQFF.

V is TRBV19 and J is TRBJ2-3; 7 bases are shared with TRBD1. The V segment lost 5 bases and the J segment 4 bases; nucleotides outside the gene matches: 9. The CDR3 runs 15 residues. Germline assignment: CDR1 LNHDA and CDR2 SQIVND (reference sequence). CDR3 nucleotide sequence: TGTGCCAGTAGTTCAAGACAGGGAGCCCCAGATACGCAGTATTTT. Its protein is CASSSRQGAPDTQYF.

Here the CDR3 DNA reads TGTGCCAGCAAACACCGGGACAGCCTTAGCAATCAGCCCCAGCATTTT. This codes for CASKHRDSLSNQPQHF. The chain employs TRBV19 and TRBJ1-5; TRBD1 matches at 7 bases. There are 16 residues in the CDR3. From germline, CDR1 is LNHDA and CDR2 SQIVND (reference sequence). Trimming at V came to 9 bases and at J to 0 bases, leaving 11 bases not matched to a gene.

In this sample, this clone turned up once. V usage is TRBV9 and J usage is TRBJ1-5; 7 nucleotides match TRBD1. Trimming removed 0 bases from V and 2 bases from J; junction bases left unmatched: 5. Germline V CDR1 and CDR2: SGDLS, YYNGEE. The CDR3 loop spans 16 amino acids. In DNA form, the CDR3 reads TGTGCCAGCAGCGTAGGAGGGGGCGTCGGCAATCAGCCCCAGCATTTT. It translates to CASSVGGGVGNQPQHF.

The chain employs TRBV7-9 and TRBJ2-2, with 9 bases matching TRBD2. The V gene end was trimmed by 3 bases and the J gene end by 6 bases; junction bases not matched to a gene: 5. In germline, CDR1 is SEHNR, CDR2 FQNEAQ (reference sequence). CDR3 length equals 15 residues. DNA of the CDR3: TGTGCCAGCAGCTTCTATAGCGGGAGAGCCGGGGAGCTGTTTTTT. As protein: CASSFYSGRAGELFF.

The chain carries TRBV7-9 and TRBJ1-4, with D possibly matching TRBD1 (5 bases). The length of the CDR3 is 14 residues. Trimming cost V 7 bases and J 8 bases, with 17 bases left between them. Germline CDR1 SEHNR, CDR2 FQNEAQ (reference sequence). CDR3 region: CASTSRDFNEKLFF. The CDR3 DNA reads as TGTGCCAGCACCTCCCGGGACTTTAACGAAAAACTGTTTTTT.

The chain combines TRBV7-9 with TRBJ1-6; TRBD1 might be the D (5 bases). The CDR3 consists of 18 residues. V shed 1 base and J shed 2 bases, with 15 bases lying between them. CDR1 is SEHNR, CDR2 FQNEAQ, per germline (reference sequence). CDR3 in amino acids: CASSLVSRGYAYNSPLHF. CDR3 DNA sequence: TGTGCCAGCAGCTTAGTAAGTCGGGGGTACGCCTATAATTCACCCCTCCACTTT.

The chain is built from TRBV11-2 and TRBJ2-7; D perhaps matches TRBD1 (6 bases). Per the germline V gene, CDR1 is SGHAT and CDR2 is FQNNGV. Trimming pared 2 bases from V and 2 bases from J, leaving 16 bases between. The CDR3 consists of 16 residues. The CDR3 DNA is TGTGCCAGCAGCTTAAGTAGGGGACACCTTCCCTACGAGCAGTACTTC. This sequence encodes CASSLSRGHLPYEQYF.

This chain uses TRBV13 with TRBJ2-2, with 8 bases matching TRBD1. V shed 4 bases, J shed 5 bases, and the junction held 15 bases outside the gene matches. The CDR3 is 18 residues long. Germline assignment: CDR1 PRHDT and CDR2 FYEKMQ (reference sequence). CDR3 residues: CASSSMLQGEWRTGELFF. DNA for the CDR3: TGTGCCAGCAGCTCGATGTTACAGGGGGAATGGAGGACCGGGGAGCTGTTTTTT.

The V gene is TRBV5-1, the J gene TRBJ2-7; a possible D gene is TRBD2 (5 bases). Trimming shortened V by 1 base and J by 5 bases, and 13 bases separated the two germline ends. This CDR3 is 14 amino acids long. Germline V gene data show CDR1 as SGHRS and CDR2 as YFSETQ. The DNA of the CDR3 is TGCGCCAGCAGCTTGACGGGGAAAGCCGACGAGCAGTACTTC. Translating it yields CASSLTGKADEQYF.

The chain carries TRBV6-6 and TRBJ2-1; D is ambiguous. V lost 5 bases and J 9 bases, leaving 14 bases between the germline ends. Germline values: CDR1 MNHNY, CDR2 SVGAGI (reference sequence). The CDR3 covers 13 residues. The CDR3 is CASSILGVGEQFF. CDR3 in DNA: TGTGCCAGCAGTATCCTAGGAGTGGGTGAGCAGTTCTTC.

V is TRBV5-4 and J is TRBJ2-5; 9 bases align to TRBD2. The CDR3 is made up of 15 amino acids. The junction had 4 bases not matched to a gene; V was cut back by 0 bases and J by 4 bases. CDR1 is SGHNT, CDR2 YYREEE, per germline (reference sequence). The CDR3 nucleotides are TGTGCCAGCAGCTTGGTTAGCGGGAGAGTAGAGACCCAGTACTTC. This sequence encodes CASSLVSGRVETQYF.

This sequence joins TRBV10-2 and TRBJ2-2, with TRBD2 matching over 16 bases. Germline values: CDR1 WSHSY, CDR2 SAAADI. This CDR3 contains 16 residues. The J segment lost 7 bases and the V segment lost 6 bases, leaving 5 bases of the junction unmatched. This chain's CDR3 is CASRPGTSGRVGELFF. In DNA, the CDR3 is TGCGCCAGCAGACCCGGGACTAGCGGGAGGGTCGGGGAGCTGTTTTTT.

The chain carries TRBV5-1 and TRBJ2-7; TRBD2 aligns across 12 bases. Unmatched junction bases numbered 7, after V lost 6 bases and J lost 6 bases. The CDR3 spans 14 residues. CDR1 is SGHRS and CDR2 is YFSETQ in the germline V gene. The CDR3 bases are TGCGCCAGCAAAGCGACTAGCGGGAGTGTCGAGCAGTACTTC. It is translated as CASKATSGSVEQYF.

This chain uses TRBV5-1 with TRBJ1-6, with a weak D call TRBD1 (6 bases). V lost 6 bases and J 8 bases, leaving 18 bases between the germline ends. The CDR3 has 15 amino acids. CDR1 is SGHRS and CDR2 is YFSETQ in the germline V gene. CDR3 in amino acids: CASTKGGVRDSPLHF. The CDR3, as DNA: TGCGCCAGCACAAAGGGGGGGGTGCGGGATTCACCCCTCCACTTT.

The J gene is TRBJ2-3, the V gene TRBV27; TRBD2 matches 11 bases. The CDR3 loop spans 15 amino acids. J gave up 5 bases and V 5 bases, and 6 bases lay outside the gene matches. CDR1 and CDR2 from the germline V gene are MNHEY and SMNVEV (reference sequence). CDR3: CASSSRLAGLDTQYF. CDR3 coding DNA: TGTGCCAGCAGTAGCAGACTAGCGGGGCTAGATACGCAGTATTTT.

The chain uses TRBV4-1 and TRBJ1-6; maybe TRBD1 (6 bases). V shed 0 bases and J shed 8 bases, with 11 bases lying between them. Germline CDR1 and CDR2: MGHRA and YSYEKL. The CDR3 loop spans 15 amino acids. CDR3 sequence (DNA): TGCGCCAGCAGCCAAGAACAGGGAGGGTATTCACCCCTCCACTTT. Encoded protein: CASSQEQGGYSPLHF.

This clone was seen once. The chain combines TRBV7-6 with TRBJ1-1; 7 nucleotides line up with TRBD1. This CDR3 is 16 amino acids long. Trimming took 5 bases from V and 7 from J; bases not matched to a gene: 16. Germline loops: CDR1 SGHVS, CDR2 FNYEAQ. The CDR3 reads CASSPTLTGLPYEAFF. CDR3 nucleotide sequence: TGTGCCAGCAGCCCAACTTTGACAGGGCTGCCGTATGAAGCTTTCTTT.

The V gene is TRBV7-2, the J gene TRBJ2-4, with D perhaps matching TRBD1 (6 bases). CDR3 length equals 14 residues. The V end lost 3 bases, the J end lost 4 bases, and 10 bases lay between the germline ends. Germline V gene lookup returns CDR1 SGHTA and CDR2 FQGNSA. In DNA form, the CDR3 reads TGTGCCAGCAGCTTGTGGACAGATAAAAACATTCAGTACTTC. This gives the protein CASSLWTDKNIQYF.